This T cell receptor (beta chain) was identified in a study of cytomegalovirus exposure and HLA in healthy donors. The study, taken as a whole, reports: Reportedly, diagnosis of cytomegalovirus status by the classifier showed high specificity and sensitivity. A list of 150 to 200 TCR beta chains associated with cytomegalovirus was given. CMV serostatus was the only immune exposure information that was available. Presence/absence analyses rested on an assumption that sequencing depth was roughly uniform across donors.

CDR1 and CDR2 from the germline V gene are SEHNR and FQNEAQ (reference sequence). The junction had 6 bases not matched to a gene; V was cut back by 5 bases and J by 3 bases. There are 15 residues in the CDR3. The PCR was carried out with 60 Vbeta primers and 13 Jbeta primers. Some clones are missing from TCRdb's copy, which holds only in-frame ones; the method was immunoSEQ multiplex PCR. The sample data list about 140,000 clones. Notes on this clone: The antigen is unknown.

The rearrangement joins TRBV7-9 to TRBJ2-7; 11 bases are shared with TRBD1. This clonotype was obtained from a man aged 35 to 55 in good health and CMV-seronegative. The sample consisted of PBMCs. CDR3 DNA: TGTGCCAGCAGCCTAGACGGGACAGGGGGCTACGAGCAGTACTTC. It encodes CASSLDGTGGYEQYF.